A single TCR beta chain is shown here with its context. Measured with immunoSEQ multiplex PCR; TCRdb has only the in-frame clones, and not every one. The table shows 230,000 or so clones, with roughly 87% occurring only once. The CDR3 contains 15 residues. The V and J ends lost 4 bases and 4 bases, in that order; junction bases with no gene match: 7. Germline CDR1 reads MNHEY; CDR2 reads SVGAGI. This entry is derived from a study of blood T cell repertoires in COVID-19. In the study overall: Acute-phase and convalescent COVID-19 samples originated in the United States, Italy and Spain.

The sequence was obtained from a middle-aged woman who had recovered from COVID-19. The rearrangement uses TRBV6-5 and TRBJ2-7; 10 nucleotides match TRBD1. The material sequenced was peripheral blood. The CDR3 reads CASSLGQGGWYEQYF. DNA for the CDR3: TGTGCCAGCAGTTTAGGACAGGGGGGGTGGTACGAGCAGTACTTC.